This T cell receptor beta chain was recorded in a study of T cell clones after liver transplantation. Study summary: In this trial, immunosuppression withdrawal was attempted within 2 years of liver transplant. A pre-transplant mixed lymphocyte reaction with TCRbeta sequencing defined graft-donor-reactive clones followed in post-transplant blood. HCV positivity affected three of eight recipients; the rest lacked autoimmune or viral indications. Study-level findings and limits: Migration into the graft, not deletion, may explain lost graft donor-reactive T cells.

Profiling relied on immunoSEQ multiplex PCR, and the TCRdb table lists in-frame clones only, not all of them. Among about 120,000 clones listed, less than 95% were seen once. This clone occurred once. Its cognate antigen is unknown. This CDR3 contains 13 residues. The J segment lost 7 bases and the V segment lost 4 bases, leaving 4 bases of the junction unmatched. Germline CDR1 reads SGHRS; CDR2 reads YFSETQ. The origin of this receptor is a human patient who received a liver transplant. The graft donor may have given rise to some T cells. The material sequenced was CD4+ T cells from blood, taken 12 months after liver transplant. The chain employs TRBV5-1 and TRBJ1-4; the match to TRBD1 covers 7 bases. CDR3 nucleotides: TGCGCCAGCAGCGAGACAGGGAGTGAAAAACTGTTTTTT. Amino acid sequence: CASSETGSEKLFF.